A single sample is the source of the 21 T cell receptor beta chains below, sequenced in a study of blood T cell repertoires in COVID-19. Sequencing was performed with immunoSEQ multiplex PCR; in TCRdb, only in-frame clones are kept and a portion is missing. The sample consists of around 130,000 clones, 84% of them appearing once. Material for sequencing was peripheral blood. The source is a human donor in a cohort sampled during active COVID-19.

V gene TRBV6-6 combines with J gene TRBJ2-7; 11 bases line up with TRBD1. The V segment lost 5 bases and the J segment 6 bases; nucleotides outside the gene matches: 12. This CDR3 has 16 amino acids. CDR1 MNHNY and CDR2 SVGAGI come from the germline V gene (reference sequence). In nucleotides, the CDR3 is TGTGCCAGCAGTAAGCAAAGGGGACAGGGGGATTTCGAGCAGTACTTC. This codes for CASSKQRGQGDFEQYF.

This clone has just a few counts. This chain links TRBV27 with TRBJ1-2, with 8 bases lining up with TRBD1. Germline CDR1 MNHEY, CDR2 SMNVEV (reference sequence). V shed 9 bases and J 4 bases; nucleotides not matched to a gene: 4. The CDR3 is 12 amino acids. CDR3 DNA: TGTGCCAGGACTACAGGGGGCTATGGCTACACCTTC. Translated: CARTTGGYGYTF.

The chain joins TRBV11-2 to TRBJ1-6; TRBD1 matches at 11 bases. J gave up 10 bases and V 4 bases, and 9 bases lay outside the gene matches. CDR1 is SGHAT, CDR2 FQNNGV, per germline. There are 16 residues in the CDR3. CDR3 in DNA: TGTGCCAGCAGCTGGACAGGGGGCGAGGGAGGGTCACCCCTCCACTTT. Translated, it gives CASSWTGGEGGSPLHF.

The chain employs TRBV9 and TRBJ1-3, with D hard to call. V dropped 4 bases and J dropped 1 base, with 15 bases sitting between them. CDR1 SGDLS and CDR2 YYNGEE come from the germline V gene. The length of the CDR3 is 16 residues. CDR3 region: CASSPSGQVSGNTIYF. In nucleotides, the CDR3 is TGTGCCAGCAGCCCGAGCGGGCAGGTGTCTGGAAACACCATATATTTT. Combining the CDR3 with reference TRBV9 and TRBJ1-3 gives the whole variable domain DSGVTQTPKHLITATGQRVTLRCSPRSGDLSVYWYQQSLDQGLQFLIQYYNGEERAKGNILERFSAQQFPDLHSELNLSSLELGDSALYFCASSPSGQVSGNTIYFGEGSWLTVV.

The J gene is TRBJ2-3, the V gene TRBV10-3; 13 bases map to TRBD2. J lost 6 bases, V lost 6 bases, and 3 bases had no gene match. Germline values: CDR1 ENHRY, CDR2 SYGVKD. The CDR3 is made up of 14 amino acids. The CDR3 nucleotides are TGTGCCATCAGCGGACTAGCGGGGGCGGATACGCAGTATTTT. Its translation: CAISGLAGADTQYF.

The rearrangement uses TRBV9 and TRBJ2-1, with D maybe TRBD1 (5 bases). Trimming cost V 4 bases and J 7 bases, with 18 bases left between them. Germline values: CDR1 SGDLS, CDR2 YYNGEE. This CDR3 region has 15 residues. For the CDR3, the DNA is TGTGCCAGCAGCTCTACTGGGGCTGTCGGGAATGAGCAGTTCTTC. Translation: CASSSTGAVGNEQFF.

CDR3 nucleotide sequence: TGTGCCAGCAGTTCAAGACAGGGCAATTCACCCCTCCACTTT. It codes for CASSSRQGNSPLHF. V and J are TRBV27 and TRBJ1-6, with 7 bases lining up with TRBD1. Germline V gene data show CDR1 as MNHEY and CDR2 as SMNVEV (reference sequence). This CDR3 spans 14 amino acids. V lost 4 bases, J lost 7 bases, and 4 bases stayed unmatched.

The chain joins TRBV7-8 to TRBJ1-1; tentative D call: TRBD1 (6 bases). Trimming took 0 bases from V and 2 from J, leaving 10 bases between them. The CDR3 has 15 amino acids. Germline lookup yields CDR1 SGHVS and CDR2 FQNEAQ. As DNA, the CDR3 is TGTGCCAGCAGCTTAGCGGGGGGGCTAAACACTGAAGCTTTCTTT. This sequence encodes CASSLAGGLNTEAFF.

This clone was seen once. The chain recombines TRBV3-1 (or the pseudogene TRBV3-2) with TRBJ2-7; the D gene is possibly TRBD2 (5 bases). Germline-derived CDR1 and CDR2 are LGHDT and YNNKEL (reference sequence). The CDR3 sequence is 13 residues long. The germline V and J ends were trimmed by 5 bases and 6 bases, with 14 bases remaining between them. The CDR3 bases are TGTGCCAGCAGCTTTAGTATTGAGGGCGAGCAGTACTTC. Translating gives CASSFSIEGEQYF.

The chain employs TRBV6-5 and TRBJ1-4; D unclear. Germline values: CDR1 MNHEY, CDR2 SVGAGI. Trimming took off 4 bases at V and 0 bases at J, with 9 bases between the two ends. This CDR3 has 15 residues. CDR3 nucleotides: TGTGCCAGCAGTTTCAACAGACCAACTAATGAAAAACTGTTTTTT. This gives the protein CASSFNRPTNEKLFF.

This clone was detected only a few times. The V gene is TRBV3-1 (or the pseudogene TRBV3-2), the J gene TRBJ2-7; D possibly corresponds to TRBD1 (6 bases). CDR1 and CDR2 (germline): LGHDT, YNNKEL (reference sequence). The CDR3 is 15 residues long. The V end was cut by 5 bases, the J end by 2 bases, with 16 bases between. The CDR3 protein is CASSSLSRGTYEQYF. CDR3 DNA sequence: TGTGCCAGCAGCTCCCTTTCCAGGGGAACCTACGAGCAGTACTTC.

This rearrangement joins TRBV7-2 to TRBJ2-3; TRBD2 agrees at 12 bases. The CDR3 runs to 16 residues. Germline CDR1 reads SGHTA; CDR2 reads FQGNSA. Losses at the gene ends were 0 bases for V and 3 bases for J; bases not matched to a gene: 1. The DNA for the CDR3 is TGTGCCAGCAGCTTAGCACTAGCGGGGGGTACAGATACGCAGTATTTT. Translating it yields CASSLALAGGTDTQYF.

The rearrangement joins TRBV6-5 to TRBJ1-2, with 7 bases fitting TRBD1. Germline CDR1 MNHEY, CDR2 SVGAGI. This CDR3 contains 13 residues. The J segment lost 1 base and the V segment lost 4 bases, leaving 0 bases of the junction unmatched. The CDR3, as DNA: TGTGCCAGCAGTTCAGGGGGTAACTATGGCTACACCTTC. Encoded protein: CASSSGGNYGYTF.

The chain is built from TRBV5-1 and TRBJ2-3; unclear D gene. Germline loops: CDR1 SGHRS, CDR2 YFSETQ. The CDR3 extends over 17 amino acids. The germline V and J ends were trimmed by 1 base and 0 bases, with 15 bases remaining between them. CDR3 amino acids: CASSLNVFDKSTDTQYF. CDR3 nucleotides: TGCGCCAGCAGCTTGAACGTTTTCGACAAAAGCACAGATACGCAGTATTTT.

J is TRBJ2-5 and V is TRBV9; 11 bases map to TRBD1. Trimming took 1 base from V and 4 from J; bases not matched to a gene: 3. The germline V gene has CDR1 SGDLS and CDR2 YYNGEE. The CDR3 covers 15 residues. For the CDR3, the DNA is TGTGCCAGCAGCGTATTGGACAGGGGGCGAGAGACCCAGTACTTC. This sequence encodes CASSVLDRGRETQYF.

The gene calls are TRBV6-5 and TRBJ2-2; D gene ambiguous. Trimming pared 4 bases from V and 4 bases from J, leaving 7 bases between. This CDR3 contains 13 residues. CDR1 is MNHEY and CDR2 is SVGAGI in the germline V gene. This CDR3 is CASSSGFTGELFF. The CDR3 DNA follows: TGTGCCAGCAGTTCCGGGTTCACCGGGGAGCTGTTTTTT.

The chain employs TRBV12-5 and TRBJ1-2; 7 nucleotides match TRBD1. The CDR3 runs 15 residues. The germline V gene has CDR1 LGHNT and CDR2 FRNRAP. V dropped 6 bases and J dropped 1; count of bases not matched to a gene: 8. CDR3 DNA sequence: TGTGCTAGTGGCCTAAGGGACAGCATTAACTATGGCTACACCTTC. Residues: CASGLRDSINYGYTF. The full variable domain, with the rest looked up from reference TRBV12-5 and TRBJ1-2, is DARVTQTPRHKVTEMGQEVTMRCQPILGHNTVFWYRQTMMQGLELLAYFRNRAPLDDSGMPKDRFSAEMPDATLATLKIQPSEPRDSAVYFCASGLRDSINYGYTFGSGTRLTVV.

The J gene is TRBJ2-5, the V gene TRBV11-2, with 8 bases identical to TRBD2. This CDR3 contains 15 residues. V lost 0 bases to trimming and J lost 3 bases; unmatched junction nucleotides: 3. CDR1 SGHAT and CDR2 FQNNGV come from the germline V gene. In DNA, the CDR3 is TGTGCCAGCAGCTTAGACGGGGGGGGTAAAGAGACCCAGTACTTC. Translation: CASSLDGGGKETQYF.

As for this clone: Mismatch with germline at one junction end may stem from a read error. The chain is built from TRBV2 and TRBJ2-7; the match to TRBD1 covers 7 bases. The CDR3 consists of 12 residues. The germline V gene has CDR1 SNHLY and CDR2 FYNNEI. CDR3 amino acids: CASIEDRDRCRF. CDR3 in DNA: TGTGCCAGCATCGAGGATCGGGACAGATGTCGCTTC.

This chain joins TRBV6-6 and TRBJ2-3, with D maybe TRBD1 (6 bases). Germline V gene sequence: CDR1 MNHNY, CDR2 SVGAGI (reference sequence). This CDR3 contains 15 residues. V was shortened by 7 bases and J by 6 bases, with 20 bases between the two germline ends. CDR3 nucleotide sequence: TGTGCCAGCACAAAGGGGGACCTGGGCGGGGATACGCAGTATTTT. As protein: CASTKGDLGGDTQYF.

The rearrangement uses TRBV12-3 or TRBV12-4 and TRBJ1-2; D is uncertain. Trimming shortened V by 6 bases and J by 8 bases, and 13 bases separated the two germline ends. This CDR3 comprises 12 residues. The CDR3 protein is CASSLPRRGYTF. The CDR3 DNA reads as TGTGCCAGCAGCCTGCCCAGGAGGGGCTACACCTTC.